The T cell receptor beta chain described here comes from a study of cytotoxic CD8 clonotypes in ibrutinib-treated CLL. Study outcomes and limitations: Treatment left the uncommon public clonotypes either contracted or stable in frequency. Baseline clonality, above age-matched healthy donor levels, tracked circulating CD8+ T-cell counts.

This CDR3 is 17 amino acids long. With V trimmed by 6 bases and J by 2 bases, 13 bases remained unmatched. Germline V gene data show CDR1 as ENHRY and CDR2 as SYGVKD. For this clone: The antigen is not known.

Library input was approximately 1.8 micrograms of DNA from cryopreserved PBMCs. Assay: immunoSEQ multiplex PCR; the TCRdb copy retains only in-frame clones and omits some. The data contain about 50,000 clones, 45% to 60% of them singletons. The TCR comes from a human donor with chronic lymphocytic leukemia. The chain uses TRBV10-3 and TRBJ2-5; 9 bases match TRBD2. The material sequenced was PBMCs, taken after 24 months of ibrutinib treatment. This chain's CDR3 is CAIRRGGRSPGQETQYF. In nucleotides, the CDR3 is TGTGCCATCAGGCGGGGGGGCCGAAGCCCCGGGCAAGAGACCCAGTACTTC.